The clone carrying this TCR beta chain was seen only a few times. Antigen: not known. This sample is part of a study of tissue T cells after allogeneic stem cell transplantation. Notes on the study in general: Some tissue clones might be persisting host cells; their alloreactivity or antigen specificity was not determined. Shared clones across patients were few; motif clustering revealed tissue-specific shared signatures.

The CDR3 is 15 amino acids. Trimming took 10 bases from V and 2 from J; bases not matched to a gene: 8. Germline CDR1 reads SEHNR; CDR2 reads FQNEAQ (reference sequence). TCRdb's copy holds only in-frame clones and misses some; the assay was immunoSEQ multiplex PCR. The sample yields around 6,300 clones, 70% seen once. This chain joins TRBV7-9 and TRBJ2-3; 11 bases fit TRBD1. The sequenced sample was tissue from the rectum, obtained at autopsy. The sequence came from a woman aged 18-49 years with breast cancer. CDR3 sequence reads: CAMTGTGGNTDTQYF. CDR3 in DNA: TGTGCCATGACCGGGACAGGGGGGAACACAGATACGCAGTATTTT.